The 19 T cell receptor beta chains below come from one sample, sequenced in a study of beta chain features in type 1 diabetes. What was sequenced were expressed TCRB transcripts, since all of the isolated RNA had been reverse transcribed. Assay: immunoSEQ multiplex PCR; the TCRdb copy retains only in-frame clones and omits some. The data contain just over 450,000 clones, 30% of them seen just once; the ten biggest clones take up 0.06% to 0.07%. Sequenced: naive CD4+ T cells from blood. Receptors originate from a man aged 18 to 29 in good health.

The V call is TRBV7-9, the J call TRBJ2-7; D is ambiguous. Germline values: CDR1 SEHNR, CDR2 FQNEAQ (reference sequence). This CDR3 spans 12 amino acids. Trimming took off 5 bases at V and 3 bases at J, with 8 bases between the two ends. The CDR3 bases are TGTGCCAGCAGCGTATCGAACTACGAGCAGTACTTC. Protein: CASSVSNYEQYF.

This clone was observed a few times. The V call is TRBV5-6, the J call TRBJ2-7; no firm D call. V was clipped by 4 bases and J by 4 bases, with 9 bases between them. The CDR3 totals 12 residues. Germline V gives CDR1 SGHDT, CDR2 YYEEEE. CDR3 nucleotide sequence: TGTGCCAGCAGCCCCTTAGGATACGAGCAGTACTTC. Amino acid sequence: CASSPLGYEQYF.

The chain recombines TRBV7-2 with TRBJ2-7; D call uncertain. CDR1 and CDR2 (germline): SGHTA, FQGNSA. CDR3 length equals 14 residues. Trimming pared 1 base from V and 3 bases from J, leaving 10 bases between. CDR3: CASSLDSLYYEQYF. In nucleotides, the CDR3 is TGTGCCAGCAGCTTAGACAGTTTGTACTACGAGCAGTACTTC.

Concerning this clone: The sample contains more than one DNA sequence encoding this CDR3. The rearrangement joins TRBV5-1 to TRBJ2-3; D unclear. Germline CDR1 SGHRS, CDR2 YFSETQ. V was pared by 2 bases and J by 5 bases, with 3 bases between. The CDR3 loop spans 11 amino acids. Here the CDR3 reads CASSFLDTQYF. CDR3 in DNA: TGCGCCAGCAGCTTCCTAGATACGCAGTATTTT.

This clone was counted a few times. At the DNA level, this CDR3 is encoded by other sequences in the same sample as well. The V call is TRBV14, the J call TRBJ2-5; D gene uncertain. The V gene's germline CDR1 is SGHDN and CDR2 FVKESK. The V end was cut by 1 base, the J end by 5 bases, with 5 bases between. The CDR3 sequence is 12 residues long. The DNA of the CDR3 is TGTGCCAGCAGCCAAGGATGGGAGACCCAGTACTTC. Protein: CASSQGWETQYF.

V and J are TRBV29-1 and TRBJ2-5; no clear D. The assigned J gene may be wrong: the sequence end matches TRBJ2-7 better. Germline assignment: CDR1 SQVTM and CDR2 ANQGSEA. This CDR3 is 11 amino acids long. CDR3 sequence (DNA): TGCAGCGTTCTGTTAGGCTACGAGCAGTACTTC. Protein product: CSVLLGYEQYF.

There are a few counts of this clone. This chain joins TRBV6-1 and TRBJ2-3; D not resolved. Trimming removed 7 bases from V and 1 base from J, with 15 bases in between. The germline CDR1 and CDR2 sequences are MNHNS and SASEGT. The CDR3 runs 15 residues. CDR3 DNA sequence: TGTGCCAGCACCAGTGGGCCGGAACGCACAGATACGCAGTATTTT. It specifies CASTSGPERTDTQYF.

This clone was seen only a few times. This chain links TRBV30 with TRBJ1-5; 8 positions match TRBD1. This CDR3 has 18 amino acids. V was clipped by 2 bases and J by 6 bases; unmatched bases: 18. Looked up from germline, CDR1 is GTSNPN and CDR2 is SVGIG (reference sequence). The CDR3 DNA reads TGTGCCTGGAGTCCCCTAACTGGGGCGACAGGGGAAGGTCAGCCCCAGCATTTT. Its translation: CAWSPLTGATGEGQPQHF.

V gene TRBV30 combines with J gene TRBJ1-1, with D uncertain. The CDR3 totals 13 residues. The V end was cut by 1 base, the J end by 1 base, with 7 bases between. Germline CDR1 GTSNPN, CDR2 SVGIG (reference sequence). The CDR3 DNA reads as TGTGCCTGGAGTGGGTGGCAGAACACTGAAGCTTTCTTT. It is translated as CAWSGWQNTEAFF.

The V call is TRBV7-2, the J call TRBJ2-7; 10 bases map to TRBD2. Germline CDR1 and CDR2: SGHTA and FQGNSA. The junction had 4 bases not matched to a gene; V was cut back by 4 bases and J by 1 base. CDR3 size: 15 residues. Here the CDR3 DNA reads TGTGCCAGCAGCTCAGGACTAGCGGAATCCTACGAGCAGTACTTC. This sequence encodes CASSSGLAESYEQYF.

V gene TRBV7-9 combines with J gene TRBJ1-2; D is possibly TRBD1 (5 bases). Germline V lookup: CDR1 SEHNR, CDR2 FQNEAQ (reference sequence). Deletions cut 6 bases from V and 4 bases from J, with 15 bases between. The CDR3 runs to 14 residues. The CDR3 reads CASSSPGTVYGYTF. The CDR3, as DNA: TGTGCCAGCAGTTCCCCCGGGACGGTCTATGGCTACACCTTC.

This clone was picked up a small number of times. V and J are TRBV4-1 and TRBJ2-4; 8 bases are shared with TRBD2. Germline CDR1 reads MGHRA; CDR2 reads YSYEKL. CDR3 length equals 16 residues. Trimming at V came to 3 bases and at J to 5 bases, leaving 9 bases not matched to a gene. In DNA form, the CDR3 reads TGCGCCAGCAGCCACCGAGCCATTAGCGGGGAAAACATTCAGTACTTC. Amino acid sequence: CASSHRAISGENIQYF.

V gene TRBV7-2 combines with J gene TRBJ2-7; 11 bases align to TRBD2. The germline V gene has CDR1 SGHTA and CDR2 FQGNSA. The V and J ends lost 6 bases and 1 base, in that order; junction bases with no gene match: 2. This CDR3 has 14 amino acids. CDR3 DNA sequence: TGTGCCAGCAGGGGGACTAGCGGATCCTACGAGCAGTACTTC. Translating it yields CASRGTSGSYEQYF.

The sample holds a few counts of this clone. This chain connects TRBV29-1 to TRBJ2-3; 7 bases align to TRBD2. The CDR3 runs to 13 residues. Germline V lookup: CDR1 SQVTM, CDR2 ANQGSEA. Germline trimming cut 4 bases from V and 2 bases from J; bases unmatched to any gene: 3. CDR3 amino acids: CSVAGRVTDTQYF. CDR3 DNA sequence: TGCAGCGTTGCGGGGAGGGTCACAGATACGCAGTATTTT.

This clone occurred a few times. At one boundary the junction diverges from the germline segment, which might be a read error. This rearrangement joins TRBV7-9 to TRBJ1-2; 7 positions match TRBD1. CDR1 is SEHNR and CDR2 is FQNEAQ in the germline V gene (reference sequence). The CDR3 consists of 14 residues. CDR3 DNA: TGTGCCAGCAGCCCCGGGGGGACAGCCAAAAGGCCCTGGTTC. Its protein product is CASSPGGTAKRPWF.

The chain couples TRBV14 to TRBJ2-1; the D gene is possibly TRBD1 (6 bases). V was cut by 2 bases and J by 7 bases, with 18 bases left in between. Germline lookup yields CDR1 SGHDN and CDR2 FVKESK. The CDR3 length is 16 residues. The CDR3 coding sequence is TGTGCCAGCAGCCAACAGGGGCGTACGTGGTTGAATGAGCAGTTCTTC. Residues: CASSQQGRTWLNEQFF.

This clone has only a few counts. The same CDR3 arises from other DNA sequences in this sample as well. The CDR3 loop reads CASSLLGETQYF. CDR3 nucleotide sequence: TGTGCCAGCAGCCTTCTAGGGGAGACCCAGTACTTC. The rearrangement uses TRBV7-8 and TRBJ2-5; D is ambiguous. Between the trimmed V and J ends, which lost 5 bases and 5 bases, there was a span of 9 bases. The CDR3 is made up of 12 amino acids. Germline V gives CDR1 SGHVS, CDR2 FQNEAQ.

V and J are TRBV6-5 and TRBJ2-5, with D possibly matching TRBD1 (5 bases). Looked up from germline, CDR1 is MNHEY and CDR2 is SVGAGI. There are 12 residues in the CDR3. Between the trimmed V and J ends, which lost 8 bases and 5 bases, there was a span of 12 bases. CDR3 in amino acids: CASGRGWETQYF. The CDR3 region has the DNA TGTGCCAGCGGTAGGGGTTGGGAGACCCAGTACTTC.

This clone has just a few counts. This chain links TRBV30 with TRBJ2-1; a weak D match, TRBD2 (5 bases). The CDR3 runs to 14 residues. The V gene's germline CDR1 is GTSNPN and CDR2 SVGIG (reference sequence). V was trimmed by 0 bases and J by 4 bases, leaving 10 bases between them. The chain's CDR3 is CAWSVLGQYNEQFF. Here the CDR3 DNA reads TGTGCCTGGAGTGTACTAGGTCAGTACAATGAGCAGTTCTTC.